A selection of T cell receptor beta chains follows, all from one sample in a study of blood T cells in healthy people across ages. Each CDR3 protein is one row after TCRdb ran MiXCR on the 5' RACE reads. The sample records hundreds of thousands of distinct CDR3 sequences, about a quarter being singletons. These records were also assigned to another study, of T cells of mothers and their children.

Sequenced: blood. The receptors here all came from a boy under 10 years old in good health. Each CDR3 is given with its conserved first and last residue. Each record gives: V gene, D gene, clone size, J gene, CDR3 DNA, CDR3 protein. The D gene is left open where the match is weak. A clone size is listed for some rows: how often the clone was seen (once, few, many), or a class if it is expanded.

TRBV12-3/TRBV12-4,TRBD1,.,TRBJ1-2,TGTGCCAGCAGTTACTCCGGGACAGAGCCCTATGGCTACACCTTC,CASSYSGTEPYGYTF
TRBV6-6,.,few,TRBJ1-3,TGTGCCAGCAGAACAAATGGAGGAAACACCATATATTTT,CASRTNGGNTIYF
TRBV19,.,few,TRBJ2-1,TGTGCCAGTAGCAGCGAGGGAGGATATGAGCAGTTCTTC,CASSSEGGYEQFF
TRBV29-1,.,.,TRBJ2-6,TGCAGCGTTGTTTGGGCCGGGGCCAACGTCCTGACTTTC,CSVVWAGANVLTF
TRBV5-1,TRBD2,many,TRBJ2-3,TGCGCCAGCTCTAGGACTAGCCGCCCCACAGATACGCAGTATTTT,CASSRTSRPTDTQYF
TRBV15,.,.,TRBJ2-5,TGTGCCACCAGCAGAGTCGTGCAGGGTATTGAGACCCAGTACTTC,CATSRVVQGIETQYF
TRBV10-3,.,.,TRBJ1-6,TGTGCCACTCAACCCCCTAATTCACCCCTCCACTTT,CATQPPNSPLHF
TRBV6-5,.,.,TRBJ2-2,TGTGCCAGCAGTAGGACAGTCACCGGGGAGCTGTTTTTT,CASSRTVTGELFF
TRBV4-1,.,few,TRBJ1-2,TGCGCCAGCAGCCAGACCCCGGGGAGTAGCTATGGCTACACCTTC,CASSQTPGSSYGYTF
TRBV6-1,TRBD1,.,TRBJ2-3,TGTGCCAGCTTCAGGGGGCTCGGCACAGATACGCAGTATTTT,CASFRGLGTDTQYF
TRBV3-1,TRBD1,few,TRBJ2-1,TGTGCCAGCAGCCAAGGGACAGGGGGTGCCTACAATGAGCAGTTCTTC,CASSQGTGGAYNEQFF
TRBV14,.,.,TRBJ1-4,TGTGCCAGCAGCCACCAGCTTACGAATGAAAAACTGTTTTTT,CASSHQLTNEKLFF
TRBV4-1,TRBD2,.,TRBJ2-1,TGCGCCAGCAGCCAACTCGGGGGGGCCACCGATGAGCAGTTCTTC,CASSQLGGATDEQFF
TRBV24-1,.,.,TRBJ2-3,TGTGCCACCAGTGGGGAAACAGGGAGCACAGATACGCAGTATTTT,CATSGETGSTDTQYF
TRBV29-1,.,few,TRBJ1-1,TGCAGCGCCACTATGGCGGGTAACACTGAAGCTTTCTTT,CSATMAGNTEAFF
TRBV6-1,TRBD1,.,TRBJ2-3,TGTGCCAGCAGTCCGCCAGGACAGGGGGGCACAGATACGCAGTATTTT,CASSPPGQGGTDTQYF
TRBV4-3,.,.,TRBJ2-7,TGCGCCAGCAGCCAAGAACACGGCGGCTCCTACGAGCAGTACTTC,CASSQEHGGSYEQYF
TRBV27,.,few,TRBJ2-1,TGTGCCAGCAGTTTATTTCAGGGGAGGGAGGATGAGCAGTTCTTC,CASSLFQGREDEQFF
TRBV20-1,TRBD2,.,TRBJ2-7,TGCAGTGGTCGGGGGGAATCTTCCTACGAGCAGTACTTC,CSGRGESSYEQYF
TRBV5-1,TRBD2,many,TRBJ2-5,TGCGCCAGCAGCCCGGGGGGGTTACAGGAGACCCAGTACTTC,CASSPGGLQETQYF
TRBV6-5,TRBD2,.,TRBJ2-4,TGTGCCAGCAGTTACTCCTTTACCTTGACTAGCGGGAGAATAAGCAAAAACATTCAGTACTTC,CASSYSFTLTSGRISKNIQYF
TRBV7-8,.,few,TRBJ2-5,TGTGCCAGCAGCCGAGTGGACGGCCAAGAGACCCAGTACTTC,CASSRVDGQETQYF
TRBV12-3/TRBV12-4,TRBD2,few,TRBJ2-5,TGTGCCAGCAGTAAGCGGGGAAACCAAGAGACCCAGTACTTC,CASSKRGNQETQYF
TRBV6-6,.,few,TRBJ1-1,TGTGCCAGCAGTTCGGAGGGCTCGAACACTGAAGCTTTCTTT,CASSSEGSNTEAFF
TRBV27,.,few,TRBJ1-4,TGTGCCAGCAGTTTTGGCAGCCTTGAGAAACTGTTTTTT,CASSFGSLEKLFF
TRBV30,.,few,TRBJ2-4,TGTGCCTGGAGGAGCAGGATCCAGGACAGAAACATTCAGTACTTC,CAWRSRIQDRNIQYF
TRBV12-3/TRBV12-4,.,.,TRBJ2-2,TGTGCCAGCAGCCCCGTAGGGACCGGGGAGCTGTTTTTT,CASSPVGTGELFF
TRBV12-3/TRBV12-4,TRBD2,once,TRBJ2-7,TGTGCCAGCAGTCACGGACTAGGCGAGCAGTACTTC,CASSHGLGEQYF
TRBV29-1,TRBD1,few,TRBJ1-2,TGCAGCGCCCGACCGGGACAGGGATCCGGCTACACCTTC,CSARPGQGSGYTF
TRBV13,TRBD2,.,TRBJ2-7,TGTGCCAGCAGCCCCCGGGTAGCGGGAATCTACGAGCAGTACTTC,CASSPRVAGIYEQYF
TRBV10-3,.,many,TRBJ2-5,TGTGCCATCAGCCGGGGGCAAGAGACCCAGTACTTC,CAISRGQETQYF
TRBV5-1,TRBD1,.,TRBJ2-2,TGCGCCAGCAGCTTGGGAACAGGGGGCGAACACGGGGAGCTGTTTTTT,CASSLGTGGEHGELFF
TRBV3-1,.,few,TRBJ1-1,TGTGCCAGCAGCCAAGGGGGCACCGGGGCTTTCTTT,CASSQGGTGAFF
TRBV4-3,TRBD2,.,TRBJ2-7,TGCGCCAGCAGTCCAACCTTAGCGGGGTACTACGAGCAGTACTTC,CASSPTLAGYYEQYF
TRBV10-3,.,few,TRBJ2-5,TGTGCCATCAGTGAGCGGCCGAATTACAAATCTCAAGAGACCCAGTACTTC,CAISERPNYKSQETQYF
TRBV12-3/TRBV12-4,.,few,TRBJ1-6,TGTGCCAGCAGTGCAGGGGATCCGCGTCTTTCACCCCTCCACTTT,CASSAGDPRLSPLHF
TRBV9,TRBD2,.,TRBJ2-1,TGTGCCAGCAGCTCCCGGGACTACCATTACAATGAGCAGTTCTTC,CASSSRDYHYNEQFF
TRBV12-3/TRBV12-4,TRBD2,few,TRBJ2-3,TGTGCCAGCAGTTTAACGGGAGGGCCCCAAGGTACGCAGTATTTT,CASSLTGGPQGTQYF
TRBV12-3/TRBV12-4,.,few,TRBJ1-2,TGTGCCAGCAGTTTAAGAGGGGTCTATGGCTACACCTTC,CASSLRGVYGYTF
TRBV10-3,.,.,TRBJ2-5,TGTGCCATCAGTGAGTCGATTGCGCAAGAGACCCAGTACTTC,CAISESIAQETQYF